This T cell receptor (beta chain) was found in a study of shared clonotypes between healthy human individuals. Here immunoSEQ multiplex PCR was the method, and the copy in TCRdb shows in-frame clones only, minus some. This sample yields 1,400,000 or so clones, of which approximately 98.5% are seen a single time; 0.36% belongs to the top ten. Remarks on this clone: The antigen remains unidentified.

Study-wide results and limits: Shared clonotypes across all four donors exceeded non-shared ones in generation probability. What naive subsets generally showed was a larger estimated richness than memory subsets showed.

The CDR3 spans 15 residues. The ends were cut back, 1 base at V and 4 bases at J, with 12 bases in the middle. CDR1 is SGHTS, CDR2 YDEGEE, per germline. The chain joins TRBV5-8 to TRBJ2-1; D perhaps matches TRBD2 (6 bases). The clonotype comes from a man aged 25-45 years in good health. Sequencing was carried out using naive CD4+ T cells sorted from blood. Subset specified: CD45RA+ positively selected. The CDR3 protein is CASSLLGTGYNEQFF. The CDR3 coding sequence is TGTGCCAGCAGCTTGTTAGGGACTGGTTACAATGAGCAGTTCTTC.